This T cell receptor (beta chain) was sequenced for a study of T cell repertoires in cytomegalovirus infection. TCRdb fed the reads into MiXCR, producing one record per CDR3 protein. The sample shows about 570,000 distinct CDR3 sequences, around two fifths of them seen only once. Germline V gene sequence: CDR1 DFQATT, CDR2 SNEGSKA (reference sequence). V trimming: 1 base; J trimming: 2 bases; junction bases outside the gene matches: 7. The CDR3 runs to 15 residues. With respect to this clonotype: Its antigen is not known.

The clonotype was recovered from a human donor in good health (CMV status not recorded). Some clones in this sample may be carry-over from other donors' samples. Specimen: cultured PBMCs, collected from culture after CMV antigen stimulation. This sequence joins TRBV20-1 and TRBJ1-2; 7 bases map to TRBD1. The CDR3 loop reads CSARVGTALNYGYTF. CDR3 in DNA: TGCAGTGCTAGAGTCGGGACAGCCCTGAACTATGGCTACACCTTC.